These 4 T cell receptor beta chains came from one sample sequenced in a study of response to subunit inactivated influenza vaccine. MiXCR, run by TCRdb on the RT-PCR reads, gives a single entry per CDR3 protein. The repertoire includes about 190,000 distinct CDR3 sequences, approximately 14% of them detected once, and 26% sits in the top ten. The sample consisted of CD8+ T cells sorted from PBMCs, taken 4 to 6 days after vaccination. The origin of the receptors is a man aged 50-60 years who received an inactivated influenza vaccine.

This clonotype came up many times. The chain joins TRBV7-6 to TRBJ1-1, with D unresolved. CDR3 length equals 19 residues. Germline CDR1 is SGHVS and CDR2 is FNYEAQ. With 0 bases removed from V and 3 bases from J, the gap between germline ends came to 23 bases. The CDR3 bases are TGTGCCAGCAGCTTAGCGGATGGTCAGGTTGATTTAAGGGACACTGAAGCTTTCTTT. This translates into CASSLADGQVDLRDTEAFF.

The chain couples TRBV10-3 to TRBJ2-7; 12 bases agree with TRBD2. Trimming removed 3 bases from V and 0 bases from J; junction bases left unmatched: 3. The germline CDR1 and CDR2 sequences are ENHRY and SYGVKD. The CDR3 covers 16 residues. CDR3 DNA: TGTGCCATCAGTGATACTAGCGGGAGGAGCTCCTACGAGCAGTACTTC. Translation: CAISDTSGRSSYEQYF.

This clonotype was seen more than once but under ten times. This chain uses TRBV7-9 with TRBJ2-7; 11 nucleotides agree with TRBD1. This CDR3 comprises 17 residues. With 3 bases clipped from V and 0 bases from J, the junction kept 7 bases outside the gene matches. Germline lookup yields CDR1 SEHNR and CDR2 FQNEAQ (reference sequence). The CDR3 nucleotides are TGTGCCAGCAGCTTCGGCGTGGACAGGGGGCACTCCTACGAGCAGTACTTC. It translates to CASSFGVDRGHSYEQYF.

This clonotype rates as medium-sized. DNA of the CDR3: TGTGCCACCGGTGGGACTTCAGAAGATACGCAGTATTTT. It yields the protein CATGGTSEDTQYF. The chain links TRBV27 to TRBJ2-3; perhaps TRBD2 as D (6 bases). The CDR3 length is 13 residues. Germline CDR1 reads MNHEY; CDR2 reads SMNVEV (reference sequence). Trimming cost V 10 bases and J 5 bases, with 16 bases left between them.